This T cell receptor (beta chain) emerged from a study of chemoradiotherapy in HPV16-positive cancers. Only one count was recorded for this clone. Its antigen remains unknown. Trimming removed 2 bases at V and 6 bases at J, with 15 bases between. The CDR3 loop spans 15 amino acids. The germline CDR1 and CDR2 sequences are KGHSH and LQKENI. Measured with immunoSEQ multiplex PCR; TCRdb has only the in-frame clones, and not every one. The table has 9,500 to 15,000 clones, approximately 87% seen once. Broader study findings: Non-HPV-specific T cells did not expand in tumors during treatment, whereas candidate HPV-specific clones and E7-related motifs did. In HPV16-positive patients, HPV-responsive T-cell expansion tracked better recurrence-free survival.

This sequence was found in a human donor with HPV-associated anogenital cancer. This specimen was blood, taken from a patient who underwent chemoradiotherapy. The chain is built from TRBV18 and TRBJ2-3, with D possibly matching TRBD2 (5 bases). CDR3 in amino acids: CASSPTSYPGDTQYF. CDR3 in DNA: TGTGCCAGCTCACCAACTAGTTATCCAGGTGATACGCAGTATTTT.